A single sample gave rise to the 30 T cell receptor beta chains below, sequenced in a study of T cells after yellow fever vaccination. TCRdb called the 5' RACE reads again in MiXCR, with one record for every CDR3 protein. The table includes roughly 45,000 distinct CDR3 sequences, about 7% detected once. Sequences were derived from CD8+ T cells not binding an NS4B(214-222) dextramer, sorted from PBMCs, sampled 45 days after the yellow fever booster vaccination. These receptors originate from a man aged 30-40 years who received the YFV17D yellow fever vaccine.

This clonotype was seen ten or more times. The V and J genes are TRBV21-1 and TRBJ2-3; whether TRBD2, the table's D call, matches the DNA was not checked. TRBV21-1 is tagged as a pseudogene. This CDR3 is built from 18 residues. CDR3 in amino acids: CASSKTVRRNRGPDTQYF. The CDR3 DNA is TGTGCCAGCAGCAAAACGGTCCGGCGGAATCGAGGGCCGGATACGCAGTATTTT.

This clonotype was observed a handful of times. The chain uses TRBV29-1 and TRBJ2-7; D is ambiguous. CDR1 and CDR2 from the germline V gene are SQVTM and ANQGSEA. The CDR3 spans 11 residues. V lost 3 bases and J lost 3, with 6 bases in between. The CDR3: CSVEGNYEQYF. Written as DNA, the CDR3 is TGCAGCGTTGAGGGTAACTACGAGCAGTACTTC.

Many counts were recorded for this clonotype. This sequence joins TRBV29-1 and TRBJ2-1; D unclear. Germline V gene data show CDR1 as SQVTM and CDR2 as ANQGSEA. The CDR3 totals 14 residues. Trimming stripped 5 bases from V and 0 bases from J, with 11 bases between. The CDR3 nucleotides read TGCAGCGTTCCATCGGAAAGCTCCTACAATGAGCAGTTCTTC. Translation: CSVPSESSYNEQFF.

This clonotype was counted at least ten times. V is TRBV6-5 and J is TRBJ1-1; D may be TRBD1 (5 bases). Trimming left V 0 bases short and J 7 bases short, with 15 bases between. CDR1 is MNHEY, CDR2 SVGAGI, per germline. This CDR3 comprises 15 residues. The CDR3 spells CASSYSAGAGNEAFF. The DNA of the CDR3 is TGTGCCAGCAGTTACTCCGCCGGGGCGGGGAATGAAGCTTTCTTT.

At least ten counts were recorded for this clonotype. The J gene is TRBJ2-7, the V gene TRBV6-5; no clear D. In germline, CDR1 is MNHEY, CDR2 SVGAGI. V lost 0 bases and J lost 3, with 12 bases in between. This CDR3 comprises 15 residues. The CDR3 DNA reads TGTGCCAGCAGTTACTCGGTTGGAACGGGCTACGAGCAGTACTTC. It specifies CASSYSVGTGYEQYF.

This clonotype was seen at least ten times. The chain is built from TRBV11-2 and TRBJ2-2; TRBD2 is a possible D gene (5 bases). CDR1 is SGHAT, CDR2 FQNNGV, per germline. Deletions cut 2 bases from V and 0 bases from J, with 16 bases between. CDR3 size: 18 residues. The CDR3 bases are TGTGCCAGCAGCTTACTACGGGCGGACTTTCCGAACACCGGGGAGCTGTTTTTT. Translating gives CASSLLRADFPNTGELFF.

This clonotype was observed at least ten times. The chain uses TRBV27 and TRBJ2-7; D uncertain. Germline values: CDR1 MNHEY, CDR2 SMNVEV (reference sequence). V shed 6 bases and J shed 5 bases, with 17 bases lying between them. The CDR3 is 14 residues long. The CDR3 reads CASSPLGSIHEQYF. In DNA form, the CDR3 reads TGTGCCAGCAGCCCTCTTGGGTCGATACACGAGCAGTACTTC.

This clonotype was seen many times. The chain combines TRBV20-1 with TRBJ1-1; D not certain. Per germline, CDR1 DFQATT and CDR2 SNEGSKA (reference sequence). This CDR3 has 14 amino acids. The ends were cut back, 0 bases at V and 1 base at J, with 9 bases in the middle. CDR3 DNA: TGCAGTGCTAGAGACTACAGCAAGAACACTGAAGCTTTCTTT. Translation: CSARDYSKNTEAFF.

This clonotype was seen at least ten times. This chain connects TRBV20-1 to TRBJ2-7, with 11 positions matching TRBD2. The CDR3 contains 13 residues. V was pared by 3 bases and J by 4 bases, with 2 bases of the junction left unmatched. Per the germline V gene, CDR1 is DFQATT and CDR2 is SNEGSKA (reference sequence). The DNA of the CDR3 is TGCAGTGCTAGTAGCGGGAGGGAATACGAGCAGTACTTC. Translation: CSASSGREYEQYF.

This clonotype was found many times. The gene calls are TRBV7-2 and TRBJ2-2; no definite D call. The CDR3 runs to 17 residues. CDR1 is SGHTA and CDR2 is FQGNSA in the germline V gene. The V end was cut by 5 bases, the J end by 0 bases, with 16 bases between. CDR3 in DNA: TGTGCCAGCAGCCGCAGCAGGACCAACCCGAACACCGGGGAGCTGTTTTTT. Its protein product is CASSRSRTNPNTGELFF.

This clonotype was detected ten times or more. The J gene is TRBJ1-3, the V gene TRBV5-6; possible D gene TRBD1, 6 bases. The germline V gene has CDR1 SGHDT and CDR2 YYEEEE. The CDR3 length is 16 residues. Trimming removed 0 bases at V and 0 bases at J, with 10 bases between. CDR3 in DNA: TGTGCCAGCAGCTTGGGGGGGCTTATCTCTGGAAACACCATATATTTT. Its protein product is CASSLGGLISGNTIYF.

This clonotype was counted ten times or more. The gene calls are TRBV2 and TRBJ2-4; D gene uncertain. The CDR3 spans 14 residues. Per germline, CDR1 SNHLY and CDR2 FYNNEI. V was shortened by 7 bases and J by 0 bases, with 10 bases between the two germline ends. CDR3 sequence reads: CASNPLLAKNIQYF. CDR3 sequence (DNA): TGTGCCAGCAACCCCTTGCTAGCCAAAAACATTCAGTACTTC.

This clonotype was counted at least ten times. The chain couples TRBV27 to TRBJ2-7, with D unresolved. The V gene's germline CDR1 is MNHEY and CDR2 SMNVEV (reference sequence). This CDR3 comprises 13 residues. V dropped 3 bases and J dropped 1 base, with 7 bases sitting between them. For the CDR3, the DNA is TGTGCCAGCAGTTTTTCGGATTCCTACGAGCAGTACTTC. Translation gives CASSFSDSYEQYF.

This clonotype was observed many times. CDR3 loop: CASSYSVNEQFF. The CDR3 coding sequence is TGTGCCAGCAGTTACTCAGTTAATGAGCAGTTCTTC. The rearrangement uses TRBV6-2 or TRBV6-3 and TRBJ2-1; D remains unclear. The V end was cut by 0 bases, the J end by 7 bases, with 4 bases between. The CDR3 length is 12 residues. Germline CDR1 is MNHEY and CDR2 is SVGEGT.

This clonotype has a handful of counts. J is TRBJ2-3 and V is TRBV5-6; D might be TRBD2 (5 bases). V was shortened by 3 bases and J by 0 bases, with 8 bases between the two germline ends. The CDR3 spans 14 residues. The germline V gene has CDR1 SGHDT and CDR2 YYEEEE. CDR3 amino acids: CASSSLASTDTQYF. In DNA form, the CDR3 reads TGTGCCAGCAGCTCTCTAGCTAGCACAGATACGCAGTATTTT. Filled out from reference TRBV5-6 and TRBJ2-3, the complete variable domain reads DAGVTQSPTHLIKTRGQQVTLRCSPKSGHDTVSWYQQALGQGPQFIFQYYEEEERQRGNFPDRFSGHQFPNYSSELNVNALLLGDSALYLCASSSLASTDTQYFGPGTRLTVL.

This clonotype appeared many times. J is TRBJ1-1 and V is TRBV7-2, with D possibly matching TRBD1 (5 bases). Trimming took 1 base from V and 5 from J, leaving 8 bases between them. Germline values: CDR1 SGHTA, CDR2 FQGNSA. This CDR3 is built from 13 residues. The CDR3 protein is CASSLGGGTEAFF. DNA for the CDR3: TGTGCCAGCAGCTTAGGGGGGGGAACTGAAGCTTTCTTT.

A word on this clonotype: Being one base from a much bigger clone, this may be a read error. The chain has TRBV11-2 and TRBJ2-7; no reliable D call. Germline assignment: CDR1 SGHAT and CDR2 FQNNGV. This CDR3 region has 11 residues. The ends were cut back, 2 bases at V and 5 bases at J, with 4 bases in the middle. CDR3 coding DNA: TGTGCCAGCAGCTTAATGGACGAGCAGTACTTC. Encoded protein: CASSLMDEQYF.

The V gene is TRBV6-5, the J gene TRBJ2-1; D remains unclear. V lost 7 bases and J 8 bases, leaving 15 bases between the germline ends. Germline-derived CDR1 and CDR2 are MNHEY and SVGAGI. CDR3 length equals 13 residues. The CDR3 sequence: CASTPAQTHEQFF. In nucleotides, the CDR3 is TGTGCCAGCACCCCAGCTCAAACCCATGAGCAGTTCTTC.

About this clonotype itself: A much larger clonotype is one base distant, so this may be a read error. This rearrangement joins TRBV6-1 to TRBJ2-7, with 9 nucleotides matching TRBD1. The CDR3 spans 15 residues. The germline CDR1 and CDR2 sequences are MNHNS and SASEGT. The junction had 12 bases not matched to a gene; V was cut back by 7 bases and J by 5 bases. In nucleotides, the CDR3 is TGTGCCAGCAATCCAGGCGGGACAGGGTGCCACGAGCAGTACTTC. Protein product: CASNPGGTGCHEQYF.

The chain uses TRBV27 and TRBJ1-5; D may be TRBD1 (5 bases). The CDR3 extends over 14 amino acids. Germline V gene lookup returns CDR1 MNHEY and CDR2 SMNVEV (reference sequence). V lost 2 bases, J lost 6 bases, and 11 bases lay in between. CDR3 residues: CASSLEQGVQPQHF. CDR3 DNA: TGTGCCAGCAGTTTAGAGCAGGGAGTTCAGCCCCAGCATTTT.

As for this clonotype: A read error may explain this, as a much larger clone is one base away. This chain uses TRBV6-1 with TRBJ2-3, with D unresolved. The CDR3 sequence is 13 residues long. The germline gives CDR1 MNHNS, CDR2 SASEGT. The CDR3 DNA sequence: TGTACCAGCAGGTTGGGATTGCCAGATACGCAGTATTTT. Residues: CTSRLGLPDTQYF.

Concerning this clonotype: This may be a read error: a much more frequent sequence differs by one nucleotide. The rearrangement links TRBV15 to TRBJ2-7; TRBD2 matches 8 bases. The CDR3 is 16 amino acids. From germline, CDR1 is LNHNV and CDR2 YYDKDF (reference sequence). V gave up 0 bases and J gave up 3 bases; unmatched junction bases: 7. The CDR3 sequence is CATSREAGAISYEQYF. In nucleotides, the CDR3 is TGTGCCACCAGCAGAGAAGCGGGGGCGATCAGCTACGAGCAGTACTTC.

This clonotype was picked up many times. The rearrangement links TRBV18 to TRBJ2-3, with 9 bases lining up with TRBD2. Losses at the gene ends were 4 bases for V and 4 bases for J; bases not matched to a gene: 6. The CDR3 has 15 amino acids. Germline V gives CDR1 KGHSH, CDR2 LQKENI. Here the CDR3 reads CASSRPAGGPDTQYF. Here the CDR3 DNA reads TGTGCCAGCTCACGTCCAGCGGGAGGCCCAGATACGCAGTATTTT.

J is TRBJ2-2 and V is TRBV19, with 7 bases fitting TRBD2. From germline, CDR1 is LNHDA and CDR2 SQIVND (reference sequence). The CDR3 is 15 amino acids. The V and J ends lost 5 bases and 5 bases, in that order; junction bases with no gene match: 8. CDR3 sequence (DNA): TGTGCCAGTAGTGCCCTGGGGGGGGGGACCGGGGAGCTGTTTTTT. This sequence encodes CASSALGGGTGELFF. The full variable domain, completed using reference TRBV19 and TRBJ2-2, is DGGITQSPKYLFRKEGQNVTLSCEQNLNHDAMYWYRQDPGQGLRLIYYSQIVNDFQKGDIAEGYSVSREKKESFPLTVTSAQKNPTAFYLCASSALGGGTGELFFGEGSRLTVL.

This clonotype occurred many times. This rearrangement joins TRBV14 to TRBJ2-2; D is ambiguous. CDR3 length: 14 amino acids. Trimming pared 6 bases from V and 6 bases from J, leaving 14 bases between. Looked up from germline, CDR1 is SGHDN and CDR2 is FVKESK. In DNA form, the CDR3 reads TGTGCCAGCAGTTCAATGTCCGTCTCCGGGGAGCTGTTTTTT. It specifies CASSSMSVSGELFF.

This clonotype was detected only a few times. The CDR3 nucleotides read TGCGCCAGCAGCTTGGGGACGGATTACAATGAGCAGTTCTTC. Encoded protein: CASSLGTDYNEQFF. V is TRBV5-1 and J is TRBJ2-1; D gene ambiguous. This CDR3 comprises 14 residues. Per the germline V gene, CDR1 is SGHRS and CDR2 is YFSETQ. Trimming removed 0 bases from V and 4 bases from J, with 8 bases in between.

This clonotype was seen a few times. The chain uses TRBV6-5 and TRBJ2-7, with TRBD1 matching 7 bases. The CDR3 contains 14 residues. Germline CDR1 and CDR2: MNHEY and SVGAGI. With 2 bases clipped from V and 4 bases from J, the junction kept 5 bases outside the gene matches. The CDR3 region has the DNA TGTGCCAGCAGTTACGAGGGGGCCCTGTACGAGCAGTACTTC. Amino acid sequence: CASSYEGALYEQYF.

This clonotype was picked up many times. The chain has TRBV4-2 and TRBJ2-1; 14 bases align to TRBD2. Germline CDR1 reads LGHNA; CDR2 reads YNFKEQ. The CDR3 is made up of 18 amino acids. The junction had 9 bases not matched to a gene; V was cut back by 0 bases and J by 8 bases. In DNA, the CDR3 is TGTGCCAGCAGCCAAGATAGGATGGGACTAGCGGGAGTGCATGAGCAGTTCTTC. Translated: CASSQDRMGLAGVHEQFF.

This clonotype was seen more than once but under ten times. J is TRBJ2-7 and V is TRBV4-2; possibly TRBD1 for D (6 bases). Germline CDR1 reads LGHNA; CDR2 reads YNFKEQ. Trimming pared 0 bases from V and 1 base from J, leaving 13 bases between. The CDR3 extends over 16 amino acids. The CDR3 DNA follows: TGTGCCAGCAGCCAAGAATGGGGGCGAAGTTCCTACGAGCAGTACTTC. Its translation: CASSQEWGRSSYEQYF.

This clonotype was counted ten times or more. This chain joins TRBV5-1 and TRBJ2-3; D possibly corresponds to TRBD1 (5 bases). Between the trimmed V and J ends, which lost 4 bases and 0 bases, there was a span of 15 bases. The CDR3 totals 16 residues. Per germline, CDR1 SGHRS and CDR2 YFSETQ. The CDR3 sequence: CASSLLTGLSTDTQYF. Written as DNA, the CDR3 is TGCGCCAGCAGCCTCCTCACAGGTCTTAGCACAGATACGCAGTATTTT.